This passage covers 6 T cell receptor beta chains from one sample sequenced in a study of T cell responses to AZD1222 COVID-19 vaccine. Using immunoSEQ multiplex PCR, the repertoire was profiled, and TCRdb retains in-frame clones only, with some absent. This table has under 150,000 clones, 93% appearing once. The sequencing used peripheral blood, collected on day 0 of AZD1222 vaccination. The receptors were gathered from an adult in good health.

The chain has TRBV3-1 (or the pseudogene TRBV3-2) and TRBJ1-4, with no clear D. Germline V gene sequence: CDR1 LGHDT, CDR2 YNNKEL (reference sequence). CDR3 length equals 15 residues. Deletions cut 2 bases from V and 3 bases from J, with 10 bases between. CDR3 region: CASSQPSIANEKLFF. Written as DNA, the CDR3 is TGTGCCAGCAGCCAACCTTCGATAGCTAATGAAAAACTGTTTTTT.

The V gene is TRBV7-9, the J gene TRBJ2-3, with a tentative D call TRBD1 (6 bases). V gave up 1 base and J gave up 0 bases, with 8 bases separating them. This CDR3 is 15 amino acids long. Germline V lookup: CDR1 SEHNR, CDR2 FQNEAQ (reference sequence). The CDR3 spells CASSLVTGSTDTQYF. As DNA, the CDR3 is TGTGCCAGCAGCTTAGTCACAGGGAGCACAGATACGCAGTATTTT. The full variable domain, with the rest looked up from reference TRBV7-9 and TRBJ2-3, is DTGVSQNPRHKITKRGQNVTFRCDPISEHNRLYWYRQTLGQGPEFLTYFQNEAQLEKSRLLSDRFSAERPKGSFSTLEIQRTEQGDSAMYLCASSLVTGSTDTQYFGPGTRLTVL.

The chain has TRBV5-1 and TRBJ2-3; 12 nucleotides agree with TRBD2. The CDR3 spans 16 residues. Germline CDR1 and CDR2: SGHRS and YFSETQ. The trim removed 3 bases at V and 3 bases at J, leaving 5 bases unmatched. For the CDR3, the DNA is TGCGCCAGCAGCTCGCTAGCGGGGGGGGCTACAGATACGCAGTATTTT. It encodes CASSSLAGGATDTQYF.

V is TRBV5-1 and J is TRBJ2-3, with 7 bases aligning to TRBD1. Trimming at V came to 0 bases and at J to 4 bases, leaving 2 bases not matched to a gene. The V gene's germline CDR1 is SGHRS and CDR2 YFSETQ. The CDR3 has 14 amino acids. CDR3 in amino acids: CASSLGQGPDTQYF. In DNA form, the CDR3 reads TGCGCCAGCAGCTTGGGACAGGGACCAGATACGCAGTATTTT.

The chain links TRBV5-1 to TRBJ2-5, with TRBD2 matching over 8 bases. This CDR3 comprises 16 residues. Germline V CDR1 and CDR2: SGHRS, YFSETQ. With V trimmed by 0 bases and J by 0 bases, 4 bases remained unmatched. The DNA of the CDR3 is TGCGCCAGCAGCTTGGAGGAACTAGCGGACCAAGAGACCCAGTACTTC. Translating it yields CASSLEELADQETQYF.

The J gene is TRBJ1-5, the V gene TRBV11-2; TRBD1 is a possible D gene (6 bases). CDR1 SGHAT and CDR2 FQNNGV come from the germline V gene. V gave up 6 bases and J gave up 4 bases, with 13 bases separating them. This CDR3 comprises 14 residues. The CDR3 DNA reads as TGTGCCAGCAGTTCGACAGGAGGGAATCAGCCCCAGCATTTT. Translation: CASSSTGGNQPQHF. The full variable domain, completed using reference TRBV11-2 and TRBJ1-5, is EAGVAQSPRYKIIEKRQSVAFWCNPISGHATLYWYQQILGQGPKLLIQFQNNGVVDDSQLPKDRFSAERLKGVDSTLKIQPAKLEDSAVYLCASSSTGGNQPQHFGDGTRLSIL.